This passage covers 24 T cell receptor beta chains from one sample sequenced in a study of identical twins. TCRdb called the 5' RACE reads again in MiXCR, with one record for every CDR3 protein. Of around 290,000 distinct CDR3 sequences listed, 8.5% to 9.5% are singletons. These data were also reused for a study on yellow fever vaccine responses in identical twins.

Sample: CD8+ T cells sorted from blood. The receptors stem from a woman aged 18-29 years in good health.

Worth noting for this clonotype: The junction does not match germline at one end; this may be a read error. The genes are TRBV20-1 and TRBJ2-1; D is unclear. In germline, CDR1 is DFQATT, CDR2 SNEGSKA (reference sequence). CDR3 length equals 14 residues. CDR3 bases: TGCAGTGCCAGAGAGTACCCTGATTACAATGAGCAGTTCTTC. Protein: CSAREYPDYNEQFF.

This clonotype occurred a few times. The rearrangement links TRBV29-1 to TRBJ2-2; TRBD2 is a possible D gene (6 bases). The CDR3 extends over 14 amino acids. V gave up 4 bases and J gave up 1 base, with 10 bases separating them. Germline V CDR1 and CDR2: SQVTM, ANQGSEA. CDR3 bases: TGCAGCGTTGGGGGGGACCAGAACACCGGGGAGCTGTTTTTT. Protein product: CSVGGDQNTGELFF.

The gene calls are TRBV29-1 and TRBJ2-1, with 8 bases matching TRBD1. This CDR3 has 13 amino acids. Per the germline V gene, CDR1 is SQVTM and CDR2 is ANQGSEA. V was pared by 4 bases and J by 8 bases, with 7 bases of the junction left unmatched. The CDR3 bases are TGCAGCGTTGCCAGGGGGCTTATCGATGAGCAGTTCTTC. It translates to CSVARGLIDEQFF.

This clonotype was counted only a few times. The rearrangement joins TRBV7-9 to TRBJ2-7; a possible D gene is TRBD1 (6 bases). The CDR3 runs 16 residues. Trimming left V 6 bases short and J 0 bases short, with 18 bases between. Looked up from germline, CDR1 is SEHNR and CDR2 is FQNEAQ (reference sequence). The CDR3 coding sequence is TGTGCCAGCAGAGGGAATGGACAGCAAAGCTCCTACGAGCAGTACTTC. This translates into CASRGNGQQSSYEQYF. The entire variable domain, with the rest obtained from reference TRBV7-9 and TRBJ2-7, is as follows: DTGVSQNPRHKITKRGQNVTFRCDPISEHNRLYWYRQTLGQGPEFLTYFQNEAQLEKSRLLSDRFSAERPKGSFSTLEIQRTEQGDSAMYLCASRGNGQQSSYEQYFGPGTRLTVT.

There are a few counts of this clonotype. The rearrangement joins TRBV28 to TRBJ2-3; D remains unclear. Germline V CDR1 and CDR2: MDHEN, SYDVKM. CDR3 length: 17 residues. V lost 3 bases, J lost 0 bases, and 16 bases lay in between. CDR3 loop: CASSLIGYDESTDTQYF. CDR3 nucleotides: TGTGCCAGCAGTTTGATTGGGTACGACGAGAGCACAGATACGCAGTATTTT.

V is TRBV18 and J is TRBJ1-5; D not resolved. Germline V CDR1 and CDR2: KGHSH, LQKENI. The CDR3 sequence is 12 residues long. V gave up 8 bases and J gave up 3 bases, with 8 bases separating them. CDR3 residues: CASRANNQPQHF. In DNA form, the CDR3 reads TGTGCCAGCCGGGCCAACAATCAGCCCCAGCATTTT.

The sample holds many counts of this clonotype. The rearrangement joins TRBV10-3 to TRBJ2-3; D not resolved. With 3 bases removed from V and 0 bases from J, the gap between germline ends came to 7 bases. CDR1 is ENHRY and CDR2 is SYGVKD in the germline V gene. The CDR3 consists of 14 residues. The CDR3 protein is CAISDGGSTDTQYF. DNA for the CDR3: TGTGCCATCAGTGACGGCGGAAGCACAGATACGCAGTATTTT.

This clonotype was recorded at least ten times. This chain joins TRBV20-1 and TRBJ2-6; D unresolved. Between the trimmed V and J ends, which lost 0 bases and 4 bases, there was a span of 4 bases. The CDR3 spans 13 residues. The germline V gene encodes CDR1 DFQATT and CDR2 SNEGSKA (reference sequence). CDR3 sequence reads: CSAREWGANVLTF. The CDR3 nucleotides read TGCAGTGCTAGAGAATGGGGGGCCAACGTCCTGACTTTC.

V usage is TRBV5-4 and J usage is TRBJ2-2; tentatively, D is TRBD2 (6 bases). V lost 2 bases to trimming and J lost 4 bases, with 15 bases between them. The CDR3 has 16 amino acids. The germline gives CDR1 SGHNT, CDR2 YYREEE (reference sequence). CDR3 residues: CASSFGQGAGTGELFF. CDR3 in DNA: TGTGCCAGCAGCTTTGGTCAGGGAGCGGGCACCGGGGAGCTGTTTTTT. The whole variable domain, filled in from reference TRBV5-4 and TRBJ2-2, reads ETGVTQSPTHLIKTRGQQVTLRCSSQSGHNTVSWYQQALGQGPQFIFQYYREEENGRGNFPPRFSGLQFPNYSSELNVNALELDDSALYLCASSFGQGAGTGELFFGEGSRLTVL.

The chain couples TRBV5-5 to TRBJ1-1; tentatively, D is TRBD1 (5 bases). CDR3 length equals 18 residues. The ends were cut back, 1 base at V and 0 bases at J, with 19 bases in the middle. Germline V lookup: CDR1 SGHKS, CDR2 YYEKEE (reference sequence). The CDR3 bases are TGTGCCAGCAGCTTGCGTTGGGGCAGTGTAGCCCTGAACACTGAAGCTTTCTTT. Amino acid sequence: CASSLRWGSVALNTEAFF.

This clonotype was seen repeatedly, ten times or more. This chain links TRBV6-6 with TRBJ1-5; D gene unclear. Germline CDR1 and CDR2: MNHNY and SVGAGI (reference sequence). CDR3 size: 11 residues. V shed 11 bases and J shed 7 bases, with 12 bases lying between them. CDR3 nucleotide sequence: TGTGCCTGCGGGGTAGCCCAGCCCCAGCATTTT. Amino acid sequence: CACGVAQPQHF.

About this clonotype itself: Being one base from a much bigger clone, this may be a read error. This chain joins TRBV5-1 and TRBJ2-7; D unclear. The CDR3 sequence is 12 residues long. Germline CDR1 and CDR2: SGHRS and YFSETQ. The CDR3 sequence: CASSWAGYEHYF. The CDR3 DNA reads as TGCGCCAGCAGCTGGGCCGGCTACGAGCACTACTTC.

This clonotype was detected ten times or more. The chain couples TRBV9 to TRBJ1-1; D is ambiguous. V gave up 0 bases and J gave up 1 base, with 7 bases separating them. The CDR3 runs to 14 residues. In germline, CDR1 is SGDLS, CDR2 YYNGEE. CDR3 DNA: TGTGCCAGCAGCGTAGGGTCAGGGAACACTGAAGCTTTCTTT. It codes for CASSVGSGNTEAFF.

This clonotype was observed a handful of times. The CDR3 sequence is CSANWLDSDTQYF. CDR3 coding DNA: TGCAGTGCTAACTGGCTAGACTCAGATACGCAGTATTTT. V usage is TRBV20-1 and J usage is TRBJ2-3; D gene ambiguous. This CDR3 has 13 residues. Trimming removed 4 bases from V and 4 bases from J, with 12 bases in between. Germline CDR1 is DFQATT and CDR2 is SNEGSKA (reference sequence).

The chain uses TRBV28 and TRBJ1-4; the D gene is possibly TRBD1 (6 bases). V lost 3 bases and J 0 bases, leaving 14 bases between the germline ends. The CDR3 contains 17 residues. CDR1 and CDR2 from the germline V gene are MDHEN and SYDVKM. This CDR3 reads CASSLYREGATNEKLFF. CDR3 sequence (DNA): TGTGCCAGCAGTTTGTACAGGGAGGGAGCAACTAATGAAAAACTGTTTTTT. Using reference TRBV28 and TRBJ1-4 for the parts outside the CDR3, the full variable domain is DVKVTQSSRYLVKRTGEKVFLECVQDMDHENMFWYRQDPGLGLRLIYFSYDVKMKEKGDIPEGYSVSREKKERFSLILESASTNQTSMYLCASSLYREGATNEKLFFGSGTQLSVL.

This clonotype was seen many times. This chain connects TRBV7-9 to TRBJ2-5; the D gene is possibly TRBD1 (5 bases). Germline V lookup: CDR1 SEHNR, CDR2 FQNEAQ (reference sequence). The CDR3 contains 13 residues. With 5 bases removed from V and 5 bases from J, the gap between germline ends came to 12 bases. DNA for the CDR3: TGTGCCAGCAGCCAGTCAGGGATCGAGACCCAGTACTTC. Its translation is CASSQSGIETQYF.

This clonotype was counted between two and nine times. This chain connects TRBV9 to TRBJ2-2; D ambiguous. V was pared by 0 bases and J by 7 bases, with 4 bases between. CDR3 length: 12 amino acids. Per germline, CDR1 SGDLS and CDR2 YYNGEE. CDR3 coding DNA: TGTGCCAGCAGCGTAGGGGACGGGGAGCTGTTTTTT. This gives the protein CASSVGDGELFF.

The genes are TRBV24-1 and TRBJ2-1, with TRBD2 matching 11 bases. The CDR3 runs 16 residues. Unmatched junction bases numbered 4, after V lost 2 bases and J lost 5 bases. Per the germline V gene, CDR1 is KGHDR and CDR2 is SFDVKD. The CDR3 region is CATSDSGTSGNNEQFF. The CDR3 region has the DNA TGTGCCACCAGTGATTCCGGGACTAGCGGTAACAATGAGCAGTTCTTC.

V is TRBV5-1 and J is TRBJ2-1; TRBD2 is a possible D gene (7 bases). The CDR3 length is 14 residues. The germline V gene encodes CDR1 SGHRS and CDR2 YFSETQ. Trimming took off 0 bases at V and 9 bases at J, with 13 bases between the two ends. CDR3 region: CASSLGGGEVEQFF. CDR3 bases: TGCGCCAGCAGCTTGGGGGGGGGCGAGGTTGAGCAGTTCTTC.

The chain recombines TRBV6-1 with TRBJ1-5; D remains unclear. Per germline, CDR1 MNHNS and CDR2 SASEGT. This CDR3 is 15 amino acids long. V was pared by 1 base and J by 0 bases, with 7 bases between. This CDR3 is CASSEDPASNQPQHF. CDR3 nucleotide sequence: TGTGCCAGCAGTGAAGATCCAGCTAGCAATCAGCCCCAGCATTTT.

This clonotype was observed many times. The chain has TRBV9 and TRBJ2-2, with 8 bases aligning to TRBD2. CDR3 length: 19 residues. The V gene end was trimmed by 0 bases and the J gene end by 0 bases; junction bases not matched to a gene: 10. Germline loops: CDR1 SGDLS, CDR2 YYNGEE. The CDR3 DNA is TGTGCCAGCAGCGTAGAACGGGAGGGCAGGAAGGCGAACACCGGGGAGCTGTTTTTT. It codes for CASSVEREGRKANTGELFF.

This clonotype was seen only a few times. The chain has TRBV29-1 and TRBJ2-1, with unresolved D. Trimming shortened V by 7 bases and J by 5 bases, and 9 bases separated the two germline ends. The CDR3 extends over 11 amino acids. The germline CDR1 and CDR2 sequences are SQVTM and ANQGSEA. CDR3 sequence (DNA): TGCAGCGCTTGGACCCACAATGAGCAGTTCTTC. Amino acid sequence: CSAWTHNEQFF.

This clonotype was detected many times. This chain connects TRBV7-9 to TRBJ2-5; D is undetermined. V was clipped by 1 base and J by 3 bases, with 6 bases between them. Germline CDR1 and CDR2: SEHNR and FQNEAQ (reference sequence). The CDR3 length is 13 residues. The CDR3 loop reads CASSLGQEETQYF. The CDR3, as DNA: TGTGCCAGCAGCTTAGGGCAGGAAGAGACCCAGTACTTC.

This clonotype was observed at least ten times. This rearrangement joins TRBV7-6 to TRBJ2-1; TRBD2 might be the D (6 bases). From germline, CDR1 is SGHVS and CDR2 FNYEAQ. V was cut by 1 base and J by 9 bases, with 13 bases left in between. This CDR3 spans 14 amino acids. CDR3 amino acids: CASSLEWRRGEQFF. CDR3 nucleotides: TGTGCCAGCAGCTTAGAGTGGAGGCGGGGTGAGCAGTTCTTC.